This entry lists 5 T cell receptor beta chains sequenced from one sample in a study of cytomegalovirus exposure and HLA in healthy donors (dated by TCRdb to about 2017). The library was built by means of the immunoSEQ multiplex PCR assay. For the multiplex PCR, a mixture combining 60 forward primers for TCR Vbeta segments and 13 reverse primers for TCR Jbeta segments was used. The table comes from immuneACCESS by way of TCRdb, which keeps in-frame sequences with V and J called. Part of the clones is missing from these tables; in studies checked, under half for an unresolved V gene and the rest for unknown reasons. A total of about 160,000 clones appear in this sample, less than 90% of them only once. The ten largest clones represent 1.5% to 2.5% of the sample. Sequencing was done on a sample of PBMCs. The receptor set was obtained from a man in his late teens or twenties in good health and CMV-seronegative.

This chain uses TRBV21-1 with TRBJ1-5; the tabulated D call, TRBD1, remains unverified against the DNA. TRBV21-1 is deemed a pseudogene. This CDR3 region has 16 residues. CDR3 DNA sequence: TGTGCCAGCAGAAACGACAGGTCGTATAGCAATCAGCCCCAGCATTTT. It is translated as CASRNDRSYSNQPQHF.

V is TRBV30 and J is TRBJ2-7; 13 positions agree with TRBD2. The CDR3 sequence is 13 residues long. Trimming at V came to 8 bases and at J to 4 bases, leaving 5 bases not matched to a gene. Germline V CDR1 and CDR2: GTSNPN, SVGIG (reference sequence). DNA of the CDR3: TGTGCCCGGACTAGCGGGGGTGGGTACGAGCAGTACTTC. This sequence encodes CARTSGGGYEQYF. Variable domain in full (rest from reference TRBV30 and TRBJ2-7): SQTIHQWPATLVQPVGSPLSLECTVEGTSNPNLYWYRQAAGRGLQLLFYSVGIGQISSEVPQNLSASRPQDRQFILSSKKLLLSDSGFYLCARTSGGGYEQYFGPGTRLTVT.

This chain uses TRBV7-3 with TRBJ1-2, with a tentative D call TRBD1 (5 bases). The ends were cut back, 5 bases at V and 8 bases at J, with 15 bases in the middle. The CDR3 loop spans 13 amino acids. Germline-derived CDR1 and CDR2 are SGHTA and FQGTGA. In nucleotides, the CDR3 is TGTGCCAGCAGCCTCAGGGATAATCAGGGCTACACCTTC. Residues: CASSLRDNQGYTF.

This sequence joins TRBV2 and TRBJ1-3, with D unclear. The V and J ends lost 6 bases and 2 bases respectively, with 11 bases between them. Germline CDR1 SNHLY, CDR2 FYNNEI. CDR3 length equals 14 residues. CDR3 nucleotides: TGTGCCAGCAGGTCCCGGGGTCCTGGAAACACCATATATTTT. This gives the protein CASRSRGPGNTIYF. The full variable domain, its missing parts supplied by reference TRBV2 and TRBJ1-3, is EPEVTQTPSHQVTQMGQEVILRCVPISNHLYFYWYRQILGQKVEFLVSFYNNEISEKSEIFDDQFSVERPDGSNFTLKIRSTKLEDSAMYFCASRSRGPGNTIYFGEGSWLTVV.

The rearrangement links TRBV7-9 to TRBJ2-5; a weak D match, TRBD2 (6 bases). Germline V lookup: CDR1 SEHNR, CDR2 FQNEAQ (reference sequence). The CDR3 length is 12 residues. The V end lost 8 bases, the J end lost 5 bases, and 12 bases lay between the germline ends. CDR3 amino acids: CASLGGRETQYF. The CDR3 DNA follows: TGTGCCAGCCTGGGGGGAAGGGAGACCCAGTACTTC.